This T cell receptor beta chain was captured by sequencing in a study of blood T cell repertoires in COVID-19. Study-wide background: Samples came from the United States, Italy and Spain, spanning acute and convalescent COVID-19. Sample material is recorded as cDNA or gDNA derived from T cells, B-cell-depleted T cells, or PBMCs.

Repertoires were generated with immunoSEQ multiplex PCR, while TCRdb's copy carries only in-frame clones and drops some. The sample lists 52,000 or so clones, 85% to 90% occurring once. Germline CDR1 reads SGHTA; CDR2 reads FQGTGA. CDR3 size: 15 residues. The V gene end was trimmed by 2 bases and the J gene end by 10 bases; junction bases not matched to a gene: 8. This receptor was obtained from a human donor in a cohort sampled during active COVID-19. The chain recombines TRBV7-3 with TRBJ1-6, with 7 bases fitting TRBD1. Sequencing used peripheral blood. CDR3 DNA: TGTGCCAGCAGCTTAGGATCGACAGGGCGATCACCCCTCCACTTT. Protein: CASSLGSTGRSPLHF.